Each of the 19 T cell receptor beta chains below was sequenced from the same sample in a study of blood T cell repertoires in COVID-19. The table came from immunoSEQ multiplex PCR; TCRdb's copy has only in-frame clones and leaves some out. The data show some 170,000 clones, about four fifths seen once. The specimen was peripheral blood. These receptors were obtained from a man aged 55 to 70 with active or convalescent COVID-19.

The rearrangement links TRBV5-1 to TRBJ2-2, with TRBD1 identical over 7 bases. The V segment lost 4 bases and the J segment 7 bases; nucleotides outside the gene matches: 7. The CDR3 is made up of 14 amino acids. From germline, CDR1 is SGHRS and CDR2 YFSETQ. The CDR3 DNA reads as TGCGCCAGCAGCGGAGGACAGGTGGGCGGGGAGCTGTTTTTT. This gives the protein CASSGGQVGGELFF.

V and J are TRBV5-4 and TRBJ1-6, with D perhaps matching TRBD1 (6 bases). V was cut by 4 bases and J by 8 bases, with 10 bases left in between. In germline, CDR1 is SGHNT, CDR2 YYREEE (reference sequence). The CDR3 is made up of 13 amino acids. DNA of the CDR3: TGTGCCAGCAGCACGGACAGTGATTCACCCCTCCACTTT. Protein: CASSTDSDSPLHF.

CDR3 in amino acids: CATQGFQETQYF. DNA of the CDR3: TGTGCCACGCAGGGGTTCCAAGAGACCCAGTACTTC. The chain employs TRBV24-1 and TRBJ2-5; D is perhaps TRBD1 (6 bases). V lost 10 bases and J 1 base, leaving 9 bases between the germline ends. Per germline, CDR1 KGHDR and CDR2 SFDVKD. The CDR3 has 12 amino acids.

This clone has a single count. The V gene is TRBV5-1, the J gene TRBJ1-2; D is perhaps TRBD1 (6 bases). CDR1 and CDR2 (germline): SGHRS, YFSETQ. This CDR3 has 16 residues. Trimming left V 0 bases short and J 5 bases short, with 17 bases between. The CDR3 loop reads CASSLEGAGATYGYTF. CDR3 in DNA: TGCGCCAGCAGCTTGGAAGGGGCAGGGGCCACATATGGCTACACCTTC.

V is TRBV28 and J is TRBJ1-4; tentative D call: TRBD1 (5 bases). Germline-derived CDR1 and CDR2 are MDHEN and SYDVKM. The CDR3 is 14 amino acids. V lost 6 bases and J 7 bases, leaving 15 bases between the germline ends. The CDR3 here is CASRPADGGEKLFF. The CDR3 region has the DNA TGTGCCAGCAGACCCGCAGACGGGGGTGAAAAACTGTTTTTT.

The chain links TRBV3-1 (or the pseudogene TRBV3-2) to TRBJ1-3, with TRBD1 matching over 7 bases. Germline assignment: CDR1 LGHDT and CDR2 YNNKEL (reference sequence). This CDR3 is 16 amino acids long. V lost 0 bases and J lost 0; bases outside the gene matches: 2. This CDR3 reads CASSQEGQFSGNTIYF. CDR3 sequence (DNA): TGTGCCAGCAGCCAAGAGGGACAGTTCTCTGGAAACACCATATATTTT.

The chain is built from TRBV18 and TRBJ2-7; possible D gene TRBD2, 6 bases. This CDR3 is 15 amino acids long. V lost 3 bases to trimming and J lost 5 bases, with 17 bases between them. The V gene's germline CDR1 is KGHSH and CDR2 LQKENI. The CDR3 nucleotides are TGTGCCAGCTCACCCATCAGCCGGAGGGTACACGAGCAGTACTTC. Protein: CASSPISRRVHEQYF. The whole variable domain, remainder taken from reference TRBV18 and TRBJ2-7, is NAGVMQNPRHLVRRRGQEARLRCSPMKGHSHVYWYRQLPEEGLKFMVYLQKENIIDESGMPKERFSAEFPKEGPSILRIQQVVRGDSAAYFCASSPISRRVHEQYFGPGTRLTVT.

The chain recombines TRBV27 with TRBJ2-1; D is undetermined. CDR3 length equals 17 residues. V was pared by 4 bases and J by 0 bases, with 16 bases between. CDR1 is MNHEY and CDR2 is SMNVEV in the germline V gene (reference sequence). The CDR3 spells CASSYGLYDSSYNEQFF. CDR3 DNA sequence: TGTGCCAGCAGTTATGGGCTCTACGATAGCTCCTACAATGAGCAGTTCTTC.

The chain recombines TRBV5-1 with TRBJ2-5, with D tentatively TRBD1 (7 bases). There are 14 residues in the CDR3. The V gene's germline CDR1 is SGHRS and CDR2 YFSETQ. V lost 5 bases and J lost 6, with 17 bases in between. The CDR3 here is CASRVEGTEKTQYF. In DNA, the CDR3 is TGCGCCAGCAGGGTGGAGGGGACAGAAAAGACCCAGTACTTC.

This clone appeared a few times. The chain has TRBV5-8 and TRBJ2-7, with a possible D match to TRBD1 (6 bases). CDR3 length equals 12 residues. Per germline, CDR1 SGHTS and CDR2 YDEGEE. The V end lost 0 bases, the J end lost 7 bases, and 8 bases lay between the germline ends. CDR3 loop: CASSLGGPEQYF. As DNA, the CDR3 is TGTGCCAGCAGCTTGGGGGGGCCAGAGCAGTACTTC.

The chain is built from TRBV15 and TRBJ2-7; TRBD1 matches at 11 bases. The germline gives CDR1 LNHNV, CDR2 YYDKDF (reference sequence). Trimming removed 1 base from V and 5 bases from J; junction bases left unmatched: 7. The CDR3 length is 16 residues. For the CDR3, the DNA is TGTGCCACCAGCAGAGGGCCCGGACAGGGGGCGGACGAGCAGTACTTC. Amino acids: CATSRGPGQGADEQYF.

The CDR3 loop is CASNRRQGHTGELFF. The DNA of the CDR3 is TGCGCCAGCAATCGAAGACAGGGGCACACCGGGGAGCTGTTTTTT. V and J are TRBV10-1 and TRBJ2-2, with 8 bases matching TRBD1. The V and J ends lost 7 bases and 3 bases, in that order; junction bases with no gene match: 7. The CDR3 runs 15 residues. Germline CDR1 WNHNN, CDR2 SYGVQD (reference sequence).

This chain links TRBV27 with TRBJ1-1, with 10 bases that match TRBD1. This CDR3 contains 15 residues. CDR1 is MNHEY and CDR2 is SMNVEV in the germline V gene (reference sequence). The V gene end was trimmed by 0 bases and the J gene end by 6 bases; junction bases not matched to a gene: 4. CDR3 sequence (DNA): TGTGCCAGCAGTTTATCGTCCGGGACAGGGGCTGAAGCTTTCTTT. Residues: CASSLSSGTGAEAFF.

The rearrangement joins TRBV29-1 to TRBJ1-3; D ambiguous. This CDR3 region has 12 residues. V was cut by 4 bases and J by 0 bases, with 4 bases left in between. The germline CDR1 and CDR2 sequences are SQVTM and ANQGSEA. As DNA, the CDR3 is TGCAGCGTTGCGTACTCTGGAAACACCATATATTTT. Protein: CSVAYSGNTIYF.

The chain has TRBV2 and TRBJ1-4; 8 bases align to TRBD1. Germline assignment: CDR1 SNHLY and CDR2 FYNNEI. This CDR3 is built from 13 residues. The ends lost 7 bases at V and 7 bases at J; junction bases unmatched: 5. The CDR3 nucleotides read TGTGCCAGCAACGGACAGGGTGTTGAAAAACTGTTTTTT. This encodes CASNGQGVEKLFF.

The gene calls are TRBV5-5 and TRBJ1-4; 8 nucleotides align to TRBD1. J lost 4 bases, V lost 3 bases, and 17 bases had no gene match. The CDR3 loop spans 19 amino acids. Germline-derived CDR1 and CDR2 are SGHKS and YYEKEE (reference sequence). The CDR3 nucleotides read TGTGCCAGCAGCTCTGGCACAGGGGGTGGTAGGCTAGGTAATGAAAAACTGTTTTTT. This gives the protein CASSSGTGGGRLGNEKLFF.

V usage is TRBV11-2 and J usage is TRBJ2-4; D might be TRBD1 (6 bases). V was pared by 4 bases and J by 5 bases, with 15 bases between. This CDR3 has 15 residues. Germline CDR1 and CDR2: SGHAT and FQNNGV. The chain's CDR3 is CASSSRDRMENIQYF. The CDR3 DNA follows: TGTGCCAGCAGCTCTCGAGACAGGATGGAAAACATTCAGTACTTC. Together with reference TRBV11-2 and TRBJ2-4, the CDR3 gives the full variable domain: EAGVAQSPRYKIIEKRQSVAFWCNPISGHATLYWYQQILGQGPKLLIQFQNNGVVDDSQLPKDRFSAERLKGVDSTLKIQPAKLEDSAVYLCASSSRDRMENIQYFGAGTRLSVL.

The chain links TRBV6-5 to TRBJ2-5; D is possibly TRBD2 (5 bases). The germline V gene encodes CDR1 MNHEY and CDR2 SVGAGI. The CDR3 extends over 14 amino acids. V gave up 5 bases and J gave up 5 bases, with 15 bases separating them. DNA for the CDR3: TGTGCCAGCAGTCACCGGACGGGATGGGAGACCCAGTACTTC. This encodes CASSHRTGWETQYF.

The CDR3 nucleotides are TGTGCCATCAGTGAGAGGGCAGGGGGCGATCCTAACTATGGCTACACCTTC. Protein product: CAISERAGGDPNYGYTF. The J gene is TRBJ1-2, the V gene TRBV10-3, with 8 positions matching TRBD1. Germline assignment: CDR1 ENHRY and CDR2 SYGVKD. This CDR3 spans 17 amino acids. V dropped 2 bases and J dropped 0; count of bases not matched to a gene: 8.